The following is a TCR beta chain sequence with its context. Its antigen is still unknown. Germline CDR1 reads SGHRS; CDR2 reads YFSETQ. The CDR3 is 17 amino acids. The ends were cut back, 0 bases at V and 3 bases at J, with 19 bases in the middle. Libraries were prepared by immunoSEQ multiplex PCR; TCRdb keeps only in-frame clonotypes and omits some of them. The top ten hold 15% to 20% of the sample, which has over 90,000 clones, around three quarters seen once. These data belong to a study of Ad26.COV2.S vaccination and SARS-CoV-2 variants. General study findings and limits: Measurements of TCR breadth and depth may have given underestimates of the total T cell responses. Placebo recipients trailed vaccine recipients in spike-specific TCR breadth.

The sample here was peripheral blood, taken after recovery from COVID-19. This receptor was taken from a human donor who had recovered from COVID-19. The gene calls are TRBV5-1 and TRBJ2-7; a possible D gene is TRBD1 (7 bases). As DNA, the CDR3 is TGCGCCAGCAGCTTGGGGACCGTCCAGGGGGGAGTCTACGAGCAGTACTTC. Encoded protein: CASSLGTVQGGVYEQYF.